This record covers a single T cell receptor beta chain. The sample originates from a study of T cell changes during pregnancy in multiple sclerosis. V was cut by 7 bases and J by 1 base, with 7 bases left in between. CDR1 SNHLY and CDR2 FYNNEI come from the germline V gene. This CDR3 is built from 13 residues. The table came from immunoSEQ multiplex PCR; TCRdb's copy has only in-frame clones and leaves some out. This sample has approximately 30,000 clones; 88% occur once, and the top ten carry 8.3%. Material: CD8+ T cells from peripheral blood mononuclear cells, obtained in the second trimester of pregnancy. This TCR was sampled from a female donor with multiple sclerosis, enrolled in a pregnancy study. The V and J genes are TRBV2 and TRBJ1-4; D might be TRBD1 (5 bases). The CDR3 DNA is TGTGCCAGCACCGACAGAACTAATGAAAAACTGTTTTTT. Amino acid sequence: CASTDRTNEKLFF.